This TCR beta chain appears in the sequencing data of a study of shared clonotypes between healthy human individuals. TCRdb's copy holds only in-frame clones and misses some; the assay was immunoSEQ multiplex PCR. The sample lists 2 million to 2.5 million clones; roughly 95% were seen once. In the case of this clone: The sample has other DNA sequences that encode this CDR3 too.

The CDR3 length is 14 residues. The ends lost 3 bases at V and 4 bases at J; junction bases unmatched: 1. From germline, CDR1 is KGHSH and CDR2 LQKENI. Sequenced input: naive CD4+ T cells sorted from blood. Indicated subset: CD45RA+ positively selected. This sequence joins TRBV18 and TRBJ2-1; 9 bases match TRBD1. This receptor was identified in a man younger than 35 in good health. The CDR3 DNA sequence: TGTGCCAGCTCACCGGGACAGGGTTACAATGAGCAGTTCTTC. Residues: CASSPGQGYNEQFF.